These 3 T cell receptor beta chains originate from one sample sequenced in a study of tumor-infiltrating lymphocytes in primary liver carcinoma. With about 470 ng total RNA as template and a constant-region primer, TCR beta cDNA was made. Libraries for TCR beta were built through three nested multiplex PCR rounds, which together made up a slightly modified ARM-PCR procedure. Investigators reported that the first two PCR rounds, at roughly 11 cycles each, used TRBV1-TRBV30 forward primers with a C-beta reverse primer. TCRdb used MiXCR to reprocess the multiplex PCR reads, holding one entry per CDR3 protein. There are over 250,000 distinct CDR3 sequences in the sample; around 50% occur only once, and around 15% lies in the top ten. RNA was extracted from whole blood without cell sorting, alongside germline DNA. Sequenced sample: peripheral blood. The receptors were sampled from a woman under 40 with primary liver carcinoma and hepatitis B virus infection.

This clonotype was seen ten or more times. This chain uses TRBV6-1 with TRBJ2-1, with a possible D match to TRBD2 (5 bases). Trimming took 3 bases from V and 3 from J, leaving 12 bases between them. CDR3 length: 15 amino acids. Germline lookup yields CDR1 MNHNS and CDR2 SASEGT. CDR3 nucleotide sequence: TGTGCCAGCAGTGACCGTGGGAGCGGCTACAATGAGCAGTTCTTC. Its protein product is CASSDRGSGYNEQFF.

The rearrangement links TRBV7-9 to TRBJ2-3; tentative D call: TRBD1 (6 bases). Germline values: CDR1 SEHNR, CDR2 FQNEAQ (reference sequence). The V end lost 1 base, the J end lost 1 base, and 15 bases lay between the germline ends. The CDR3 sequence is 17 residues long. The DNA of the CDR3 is TGTGCCAGCAGCTTAGGTTCGACAGGAGCCCGCACAGATACGCAGTATTTT. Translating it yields CASSLGSTGARTDTQYF.

CDR3 coding DNA: TGTGCCAGCACCACCCGGACCGCGGTGAACACTGAAGCTTTCTTT. Its translation: CASTTRTAVNTEAFF. This chain uses TRBV6-2 or TRBV6-3 with TRBJ1-1; no clear D gene. Germline CDR1 and CDR2: MNHEY and SVGEGT. The V end was cut by 7 bases, the J end by 0 bases, with 15 bases between. This CDR3 spans 15 amino acids.